The 5 T cell receptor beta chains reported below all come from one sample, sequenced in a study of OX40 agonist ivuxolimab in advanced cancers. Sequencing was performed with immunoSEQ multiplex PCR; in TCRdb, only in-frame clones are kept and a portion is missing. The data show more than 55,000 clones, with 80% to 90% seen just once and around 10% held by the top ten. This specimen was CD4+ or CD8+ T cells sorted from blood, taken in a trial of the OX40 agonist ivuxolimab. Receptors were obtained from an adult with an advanced solid tumor such as melanoma, head and neck, liver or kidney cancer.

In DNA, the CDR3 is TGTGCCATCACCGGGGGGGTCGGGTATGGCTACACCTTC. It translates to CAITGGVGYGYTF. The chain has TRBV6-5 and TRBJ1-2; D is possibly TRBD1 (5 bases). V shed 10 bases and J shed 5 bases, with 17 bases lying between them. Germline loops: CDR1 MNHEY, CDR2 SVGAGI. The CDR3 contains 13 residues.

The chain couples TRBV15 to TRBJ2-3, with no clear D. The CDR3 runs to 13 residues. CDR1 and CDR2 (germline): LNHNV, YYDKDF (reference sequence). V was pared by 1 base and J by 14 bases, with 16 bases between. The CDR3 nucleotides are TGTGCCACCAGCAGAGTAGGTGGAGCGCCCTTGTATTTT. As protein: CATSRVGGAPLYF.

J is TRBJ1-1 and V is TRBV5-1; D possibly corresponds to TRBD1 (6 bases). Trimming stripped 4 bases from V and 5 bases from J, with 12 bases between. This CDR3 is 13 amino acids long. Germline assignment: CDR1 SGHRS and CDR2 YFSETQ. The CDR3 DNA reads TGCGCCAGCAGCCTTTCGCAGGGGACTGAAGCTTTCTTT. It is translated as CASSLSQGTEAFF.

The chain has TRBV7-9 and TRBJ2-1; 8 bases are a match to TRBD2. Germline-derived CDR1 and CDR2 are SEHNR and FQNEAQ (reference sequence). The V gene end was trimmed by 2 bases and the J gene end by 9 bases; junction bases not matched to a gene: 9. The CDR3 covers 15 residues. The DNA for the CDR3 is TGTGCCAGCAGCTTAAATACGGGAGGGCCAGGTGAGCAGTTCTTC. It translates to CASSLNTGGPGEQFF.

The V and J genes are TRBV19 and TRBJ1-4; 9 bases align to TRBD1. Per germline, CDR1 LNHDA and CDR2 SQIVND (reference sequence). The CDR3 has 14 residues. The V gene end was trimmed by 5 bases and the J gene end by 8 bases; junction bases not matched to a gene: 6. CDR3 in amino acids: CASSPNRGQEKLFF. CDR3 DNA: TGTGCCAGTAGTCCCAACAGGGGGCAGGAAAAACTGTTTTTT.